This T cell receptor (beta chain) was captured in a study of CD8+ T cells in alopecia areata. For the study at large: Those patients who were treated received oral tofacitinib, which was given at 5 to 10 mg twice daily for moderate-to-severe alopecia areata.

General study findings and limits: Under tofacitinib, fewer expanded CD8+ clones appeared among the top 100 scalp clones. Scalp data also include sequences from resident alphabeta T cells of normal skin.

Germline CDR1 and CDR2: SGHDN and FVKESK. V was cut by 4 bases and J by 14 bases, with 14 bases left in between. This CDR3 is built from 11 residues. Described treatment: oral pan-JAK inhibitor, 5-10 mg twice daily. cDNA reverse transcribed from extracted RNA served as the sequencing template. Generated by immunoSEQ multiplex PCR, the TCRdb table keeps only in-frame clones and is missing some. Among some 190,000 clones, around 49% were seen once, and the ten largest hold around 10%. This clone has a handful of counts. Its matching antigen is unknown. V is TRBV14 and J is TRBJ2-5; D is unclear. The source is a human donor with alopecia areata. Specimen: CD8+ T cells sorted from blood, collected around week 54, from a patient treated with tofacitinib. CDR3 coding DNA: TGTGCCAGCAGCCGAATTTTCCCCGTTTACTTC. Residues: CASSRIFPVYF.